A single sample gave rise to the 3 T cell receptor beta chains below, sequenced in a study of blood T cell repertoires in COVID-19. Libraries were prepared by immunoSEQ multiplex PCR; TCRdb keeps only in-frame clonotypes and omits some of them. The sample has about 100,000 clones; approximately 88% are singletons. What was sequenced was peripheral blood. All receptors come from a middle-aged man with active or convalescent COVID-19.

This sequence joins TRBV2 and TRBJ2-5; D remains ambiguous. The CDR3 totals 14 residues. The V gene lost 1 base and the J gene lost 0 bases, with 6 bases spanning the gap. Germline values: CDR1 SNHLY, CDR2 FYNNEI. The CDR3: CASSEGPNQETQYF. Here the CDR3 DNA reads TGTGCCAGCAGTGAAGGGCCGAACCAAGAGACCCAGTACTTC.

As for this clone: The sample holds other DNA sequences that translate to the same CDR3. The chain combines TRBV19 with TRBJ1-1; D possibly corresponds to TRBD1 (6 bases). Germline V gene lookup returns CDR1 LNHDA and CDR2 SQIVND (reference sequence). CDR3 length equals 15 residues. V gave up 0 bases and J gave up 0 bases, with 8 bases separating them. The CDR3 bases are TGTGCCAGTAGTATAGAGGGGACAATGAACACTGAAGCTTTCTTT. It translates to CASSIEGTMNTEAFF.

The CDR3: CAWSPPGTRFDEQYF. The CDR3 region has the DNA TGTGCCTGGAGTCCCCCCGGGACTAGGTTTGACGAGCAGTACTTC. The chain carries TRBV30 and TRBJ2-7; TRBD2 matches at 8 bases. Germline V gene sequence: CDR1 GTSNPN, CDR2 SVGIG (reference sequence). This CDR3 region has 15 residues. V gave up 2 bases and J gave up 5 bases; unmatched junction bases: 11.